This T cell receptor (beta chain) came from a study of CD8+ T cells in alopecia areata. The treatment: oral pan-JAK inhibitor, 5-10 mg twice daily. cDNA prepared by RNA extraction and subsequent reverse transcription served as the template for sequencing. TCRdb's table, derived via immunoSEQ multiplex PCR, lists solely in-frame clones and lacks some. The data hold fewer than 200,000 clones, with roughly 58% observed a single time. The V gene end was trimmed by 4 bases and the J gene end by 7 bases; junction bases not matched to a gene: 6. Germline CDR1 and CDR2: SQVTM and ANQGSEA. The CDR3 covers 13 residues.

The chain couples TRBV29-1 to TRBJ1-4, with 7 bases fitting TRBD1. The source was CD4+ T cells sorted from blood, collected at approximately week 55, from a patient treated with tofacitinib. The sequence came from a human donor with alopecia areata. CDR3 amino acids: CSVGAGGVEKLFF. The CDR3 DNA follows: TGCAGCGTTGGCGCAGGGGGGGTTGAAAAACTGTTTTTT.